The clone carrying this TCR beta chain appeared a few times. The antigen is not known. TCRdb's copy holds only in-frame clones and misses some; the assay was immunoSEQ multiplex PCR. The sample has some 130,000 clones; more than 75% are singletons. This record belongs to a study of cytotoxic CD8 clonotypes in ibrutinib-treated CLL. Study-level findings and limits: In comparison with age-matched healthy donors, baseline clonality was higher and tracked circulating CD8+ T-cell counts. Few clonotypes were public, and these shrank or held steady under treatment.

The source is a human donor with chronic lymphocytic leukemia. Here the sequenced sample was PBMCs, taken after 24 months of ibrutinib treatment.

CDR3: CASSGQGATGYGYTF. The CDR3, as DNA: TGTGCCAGCAGTGGACAGGGGGCGACGGGCTATGGCTACACCTTC. V gene TRBV6-1 combines with J gene TRBJ1-2; 10 bases are shared with TRBD1. CDR3 size: 15 residues. Germline CDR1 is MNHNS and CDR2 is SASEGT. Trimming cost V 4 bases and J 4 bases; bases outside gene matches: 6.